The clone carrying this TCR beta chain was recorded many times. Its antigen is not identified. Other nucleotide sequences from this sample produce the same CDR3. V was trimmed by 4 bases and J by 6 bases, leaving 5 bases between them. This CDR3 spans 10 amino acids. CDR1 is SQVTM and CDR2 is ANQGSEA in the germline V gene. The source of the sample is a study of beta chain features in type 1 diabetes. Findings of the study overall: At VDJ recombination sites, type 1 diabetes patients had fewer insertions and more deleted nucleotides. Cells carrying high TCR expression could end up over-represented when cDNA is sequenced. Type 1 diabetes patients showed a moderate but significant shortening of TCRB CDR3s in all four CD4+ subsets.

Investigators reverse transcribed all isolated RNA, so they sequenced expressed TCRB transcripts. Clones were read by immunoSEQ multiplex PCR, and TCRdb kept only the in-frame ones, dropping some. Of some 150,000 clones listed, around 13% are singletons. Source material: central memory CD4+ T cells from blood. This clonotype was obtained from a man aged 18-30 years with type 1 diabetes. The V and J genes are TRBV29-1 and TRBJ2-3; D is unclear. CDR3 nucleotides: TGCAGCGTTGGAACGGATACGCAGTATTTT. Translated, it gives CSVGTDTQYF.